What follows describes a single TCR beta chain. This entry is derived from a study of cytomegalovirus exposure and HLA in healthy donors. Among the donors, all were healthy bone marrow donors. The CDR3 extends over 14 amino acids. Trimming removed 4 bases from V and 11 bases from J, with 21 bases in between. CDR1 and CDR2 from the germline V gene are SGHRS and YFSETQ. PCR amplification relied on 60 Vbeta primers (plus 13 Jbeta primers). Only in-frame clones appear in the TCRdb table, and some are missing; sequencing was by immunoSEQ multiplex PCR. The sample consists of roughly 120,000 clones, 80% of them appearing once.

The J gene is TRBJ2-5, the V gene TRBV5-1; TRBD1 is a possible D gene (7 bases). Sample: PBMCs. The sequence was obtained from a female donor in good health and CMV-seropositive. The CDR3 spells CASSVGAGGTEQYF. CDR3 DNA: TGCGCCAGCAGCGTAGGGGCAGGGGGGACAGAGCAGTACTTC. The variable domain in full, completed from reference TRBV5-1 and TRBJ2-5, reads KAGVTQTPRYLIKTRGQQVTLSCSPISGHRSVSWYQQTPGQGLQFLFEYFSETQRNKGNFPGRFSGRQFSNSRSEMNVSTLELGDSALYLCASSVGAGGTEQYFGPGTRLLVL.